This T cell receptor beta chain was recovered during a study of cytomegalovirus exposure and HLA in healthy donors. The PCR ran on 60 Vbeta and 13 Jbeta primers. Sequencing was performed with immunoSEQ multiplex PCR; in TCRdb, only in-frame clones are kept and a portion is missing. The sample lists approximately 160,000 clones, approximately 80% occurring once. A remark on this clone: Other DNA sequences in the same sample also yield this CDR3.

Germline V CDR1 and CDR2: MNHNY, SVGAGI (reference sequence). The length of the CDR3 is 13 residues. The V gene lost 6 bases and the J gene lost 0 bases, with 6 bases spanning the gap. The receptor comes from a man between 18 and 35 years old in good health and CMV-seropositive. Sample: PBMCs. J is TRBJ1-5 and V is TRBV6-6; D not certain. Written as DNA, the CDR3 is TGTGCCAGCAGGCTAGATAGCAATCAGCCCCAGCATTTT. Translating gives CASRLDSNQPQHF.